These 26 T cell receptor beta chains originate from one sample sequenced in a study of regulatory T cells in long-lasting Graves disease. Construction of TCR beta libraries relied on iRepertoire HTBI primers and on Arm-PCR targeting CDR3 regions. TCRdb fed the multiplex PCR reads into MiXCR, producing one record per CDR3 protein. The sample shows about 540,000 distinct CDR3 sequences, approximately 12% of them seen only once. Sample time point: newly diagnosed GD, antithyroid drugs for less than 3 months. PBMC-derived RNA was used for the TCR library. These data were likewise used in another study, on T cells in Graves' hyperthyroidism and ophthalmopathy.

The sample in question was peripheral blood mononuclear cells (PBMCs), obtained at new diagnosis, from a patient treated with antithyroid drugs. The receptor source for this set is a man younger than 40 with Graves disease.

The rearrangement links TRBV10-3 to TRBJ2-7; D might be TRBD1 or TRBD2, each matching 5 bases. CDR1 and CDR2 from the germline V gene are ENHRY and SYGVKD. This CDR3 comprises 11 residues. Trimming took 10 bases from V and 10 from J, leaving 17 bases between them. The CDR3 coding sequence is TGTGCCACCAAACGGGACCAGGAACAGTACTTC. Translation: CATKRDQEQYF.

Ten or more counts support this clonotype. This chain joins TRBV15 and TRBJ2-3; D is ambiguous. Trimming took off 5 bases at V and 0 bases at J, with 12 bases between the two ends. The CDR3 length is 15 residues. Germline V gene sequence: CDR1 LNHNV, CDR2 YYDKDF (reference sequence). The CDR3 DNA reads TGTGCCACCAGCTTTAGTGGATTGAGCACAGATACGCAGTATTTT. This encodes CATSFSGLSTDTQYF.

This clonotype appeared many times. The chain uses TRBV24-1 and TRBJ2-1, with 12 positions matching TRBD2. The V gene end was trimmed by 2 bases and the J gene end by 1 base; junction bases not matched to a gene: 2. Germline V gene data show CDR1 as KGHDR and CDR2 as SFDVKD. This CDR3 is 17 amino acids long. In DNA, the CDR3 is TGTGCCACCAGTGATTCGACTAGCGGGAGATCCTACAATGAGCAGTTCTTC. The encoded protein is CATSDSTSGRSYNEQFF.

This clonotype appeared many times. The CDR3 DNA sequence: TGTGCCAGCAGTTTGAGTCGGGTGAGGGGTACGCAGTATTTT. It codes for CASSLSRVRGTQYF. The chain carries TRBV12-3 or TRBV12-4 and TRBJ2-3; D possibly uses TRBD1 or TRBD2 (5 bases each). The CDR3 is made up of 14 amino acids. Trimming shortened V by 3 bases and J by 8 bases, and 15 bases separated the two germline ends.

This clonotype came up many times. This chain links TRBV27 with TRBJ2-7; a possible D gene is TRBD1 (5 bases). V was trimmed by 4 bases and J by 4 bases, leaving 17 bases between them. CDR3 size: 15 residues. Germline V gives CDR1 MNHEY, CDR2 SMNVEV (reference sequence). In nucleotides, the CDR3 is TGTGCCAGCAGTTCCGGACAAGTGGGAATATACGAGCAGTACTTC. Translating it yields CASSSGQVGIYEQYF.

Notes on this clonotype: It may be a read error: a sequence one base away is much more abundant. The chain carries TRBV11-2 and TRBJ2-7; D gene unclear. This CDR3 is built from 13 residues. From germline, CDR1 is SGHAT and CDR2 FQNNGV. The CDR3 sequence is CASSPRPVGEQCF. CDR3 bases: TGTGCCAGCAGCCCCCGACCCGTTGGCGAGCAGTGCTTC. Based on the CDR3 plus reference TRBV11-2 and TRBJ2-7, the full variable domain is EAGVAQSPRYKIIEKRQSVAFWCNPISGHATLYWYQQILGQGPKLLIQFQNNGVVDDSQLPKDRFSAERLKGVDSTLKIQPAKLEDSAVYLCASSPRPVGEQCFGPGTRLTVT.

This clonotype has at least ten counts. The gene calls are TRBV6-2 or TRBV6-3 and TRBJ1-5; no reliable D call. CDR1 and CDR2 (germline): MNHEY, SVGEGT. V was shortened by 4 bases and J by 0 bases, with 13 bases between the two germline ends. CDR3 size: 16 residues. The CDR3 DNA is TGTGCCAGCAGTTCCTTGACGGACTATAGCAATCAGCCCCAGCATTTT. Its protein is CASSSLTDYSNQPQHF.

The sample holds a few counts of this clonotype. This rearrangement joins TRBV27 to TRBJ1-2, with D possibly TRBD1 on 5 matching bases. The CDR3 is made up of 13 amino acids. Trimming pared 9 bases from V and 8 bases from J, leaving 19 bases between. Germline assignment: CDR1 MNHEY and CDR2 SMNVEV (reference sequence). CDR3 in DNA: TGTGCCAGTGGAAGGGACGGAGGAGCGGGCTACACCTTC. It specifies CASGRDGGAGYTF.

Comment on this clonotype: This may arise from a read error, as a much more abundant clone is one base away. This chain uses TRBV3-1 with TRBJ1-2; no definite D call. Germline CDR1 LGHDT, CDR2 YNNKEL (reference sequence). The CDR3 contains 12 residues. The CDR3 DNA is TGTGTCAGCAGCCAAGTGGGTAGTGGCTACACCTTC. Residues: CVSSQVGSGYTF. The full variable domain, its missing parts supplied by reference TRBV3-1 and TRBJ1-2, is DTAVSQTPKYLVTQMGNDKSIKCEQNLGHDTMYWYKQDSKKFLKIMFSYNNKELIINETVPNRFSPKSPDKAHLNLHINSLELGDSAVYFCVSSQVGSGYTFGSGTRLTVV.

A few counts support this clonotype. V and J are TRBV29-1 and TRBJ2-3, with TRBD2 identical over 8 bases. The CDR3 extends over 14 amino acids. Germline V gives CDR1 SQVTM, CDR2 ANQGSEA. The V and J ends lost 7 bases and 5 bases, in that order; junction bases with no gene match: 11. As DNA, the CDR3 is TGCAGCGGTGATCCGGGACTAGGCGGAGATACGCAGTATTTT. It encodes CSGDPGLGGDTQYF.

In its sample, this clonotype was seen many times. This CDR3 reads CSARDPPGAGYIQYF. The CDR3, as DNA: TGCAGTGCTAGAGATCCCCCGGGAGCAGGGTACATTCAGTACTTC. The rearrangement joins TRBV20-1 to TRBJ2-4; tentative D call: TRBD2 (6 bases). Trimming took 0 bases from V and 8 from J, leaving 17 bases between them. Per germline, CDR1 DFQATT and CDR2 SNEGSKA (reference sequence). The CDR3 is 15 amino acids.

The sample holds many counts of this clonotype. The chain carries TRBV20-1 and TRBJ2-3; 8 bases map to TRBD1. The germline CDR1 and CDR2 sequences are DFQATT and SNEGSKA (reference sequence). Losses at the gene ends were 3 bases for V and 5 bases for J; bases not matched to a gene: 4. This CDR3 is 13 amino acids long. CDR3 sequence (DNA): TGCAGTGCTAGTGGGACAGGAAAAGATACGCAGTATTTT. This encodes CSASGTGKDTQYF.

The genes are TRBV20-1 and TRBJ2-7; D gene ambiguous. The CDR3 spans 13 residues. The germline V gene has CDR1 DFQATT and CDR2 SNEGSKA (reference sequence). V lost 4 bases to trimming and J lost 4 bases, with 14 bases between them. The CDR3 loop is CSATESLGYEQYF. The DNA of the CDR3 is TGCAGTGCTACCGAATCACTCGGGTACGAGCAGTACTTC.

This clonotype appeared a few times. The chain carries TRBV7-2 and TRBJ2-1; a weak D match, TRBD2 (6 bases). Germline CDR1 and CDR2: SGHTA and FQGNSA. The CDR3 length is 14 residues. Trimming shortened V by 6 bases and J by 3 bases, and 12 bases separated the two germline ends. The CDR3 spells CASRAAGNYNEQFF. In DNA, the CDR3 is TGTGCCAGCAGGGCGGCGGGGAACTACAATGAGCAGTTCTTC.

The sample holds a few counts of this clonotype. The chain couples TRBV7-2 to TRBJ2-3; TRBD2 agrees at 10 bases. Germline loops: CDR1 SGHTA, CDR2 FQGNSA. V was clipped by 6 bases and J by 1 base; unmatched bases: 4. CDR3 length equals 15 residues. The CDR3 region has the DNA TGTGCCAGCAGATCCGGGACTAGCGGCACAGATACGCAGTATTTT. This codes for CASRSGTSGTDTQYF.

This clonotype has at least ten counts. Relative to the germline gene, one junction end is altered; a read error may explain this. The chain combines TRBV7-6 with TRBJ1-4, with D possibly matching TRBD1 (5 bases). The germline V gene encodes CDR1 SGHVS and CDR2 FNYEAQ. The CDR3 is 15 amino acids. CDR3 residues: CASSLAGTKNGKLFF. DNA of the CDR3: TGTGCCAGCAGCTTGGCCGGGACCAAAAATGGAAAACTGTTTTTT.

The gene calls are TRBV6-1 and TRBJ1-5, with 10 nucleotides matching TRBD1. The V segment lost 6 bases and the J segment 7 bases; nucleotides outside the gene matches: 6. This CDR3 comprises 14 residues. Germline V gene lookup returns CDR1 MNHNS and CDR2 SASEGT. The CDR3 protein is CASRGTGATQPQHF. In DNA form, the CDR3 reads TGTGCCAGCAGGGGGACAGGGGCGACGCAGCCCCAGCATTTT.

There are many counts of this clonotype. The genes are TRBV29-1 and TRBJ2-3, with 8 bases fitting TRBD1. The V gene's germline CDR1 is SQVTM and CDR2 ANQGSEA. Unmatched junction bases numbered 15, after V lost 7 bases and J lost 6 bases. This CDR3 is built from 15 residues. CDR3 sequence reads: CSASHRDRFHDTQYF. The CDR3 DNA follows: TGCAGCGCCAGCCACCGGGACAGGTTCCATGATACGCAGTATTTT.

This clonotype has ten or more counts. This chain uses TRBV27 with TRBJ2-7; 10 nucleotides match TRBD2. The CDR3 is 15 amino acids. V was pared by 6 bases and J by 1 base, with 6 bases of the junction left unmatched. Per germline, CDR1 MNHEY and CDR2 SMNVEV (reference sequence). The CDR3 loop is CASSPGTSASYEQYF. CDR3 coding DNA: TGTGCCAGCAGCCCTGGGACTAGCGCGTCCTACGAGCAGTACTTC.

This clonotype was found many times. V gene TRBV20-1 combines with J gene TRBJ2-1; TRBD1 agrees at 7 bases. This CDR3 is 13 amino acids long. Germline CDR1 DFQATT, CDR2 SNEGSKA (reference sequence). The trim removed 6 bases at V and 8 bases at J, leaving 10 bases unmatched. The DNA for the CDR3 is TGCAGTGCCCAGACAGGGTTCATGCATGAGCAGTTCTTC. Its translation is CSAQTGFMHEQFF.

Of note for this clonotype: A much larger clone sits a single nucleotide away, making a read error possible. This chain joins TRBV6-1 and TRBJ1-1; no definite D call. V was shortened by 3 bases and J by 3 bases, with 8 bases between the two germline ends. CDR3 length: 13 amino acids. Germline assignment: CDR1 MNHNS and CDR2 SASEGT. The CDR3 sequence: CASSESWDTEAFF. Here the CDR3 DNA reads TGTGCCAGCAGTGAGTCGTGGGACACTGAAGCTTTCTTT.

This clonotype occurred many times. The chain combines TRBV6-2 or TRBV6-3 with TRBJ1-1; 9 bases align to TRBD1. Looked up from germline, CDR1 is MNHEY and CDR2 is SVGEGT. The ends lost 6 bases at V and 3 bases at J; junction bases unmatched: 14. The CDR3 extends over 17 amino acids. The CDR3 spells CASSFAGGQGADTEAFF. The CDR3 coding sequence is TGTGCCAGCAGCTTCGCCGGGGGACAGGGAGCCGACACTGAAGCTTTCTTT.

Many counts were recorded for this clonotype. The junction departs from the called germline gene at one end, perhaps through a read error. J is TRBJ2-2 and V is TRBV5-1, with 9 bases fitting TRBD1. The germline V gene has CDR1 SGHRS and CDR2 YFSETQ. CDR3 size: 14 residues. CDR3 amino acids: CASSRGQGTGELFF. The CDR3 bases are TGTGCCAGCAGCCGGGGACAGGGCACCGGGGAGCTGTTTTTT.

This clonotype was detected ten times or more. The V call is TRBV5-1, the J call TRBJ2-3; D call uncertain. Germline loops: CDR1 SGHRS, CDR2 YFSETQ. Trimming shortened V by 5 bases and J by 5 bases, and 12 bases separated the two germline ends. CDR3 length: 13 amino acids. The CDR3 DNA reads TGCGCCAGCAGGGCGAGAATGGAAGATACGCAGTATTTT. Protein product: CASRARMEDTQYF. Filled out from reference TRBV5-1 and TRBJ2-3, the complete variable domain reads KAGVTQTPRYLIKTRGQQVTLSCSPISGHRSVSWYQQTPGQGLQFLFEYFSETQRNKGNFPGRFSGRQFSNSRSEMNVSTLELGDSALYLCASRARMEDTQYFGPGTRLTVL.

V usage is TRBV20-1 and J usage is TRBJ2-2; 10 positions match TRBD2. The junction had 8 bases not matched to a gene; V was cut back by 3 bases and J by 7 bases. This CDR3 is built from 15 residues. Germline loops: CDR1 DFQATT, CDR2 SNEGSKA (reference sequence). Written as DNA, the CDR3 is TGCAGTGCTAGCACCCCTAGCGGGAGAGTCGGGGAGCTGTTTTTT. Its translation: CSASTPSGRVGELFF.

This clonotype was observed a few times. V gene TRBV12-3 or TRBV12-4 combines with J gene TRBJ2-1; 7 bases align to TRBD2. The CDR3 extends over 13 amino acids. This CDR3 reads CATRRELDNEQFF. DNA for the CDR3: TGTGCTACCAGGCGGGAGTTGGACAATGAGCAGTTCTTC.